The sequence of this T cell receptor beta chain was determined in a study of blood T cell repertoires in COVID-19. Study summary: Samples representing acute and convalescent COVID-19 were sourced from the United States, Italy and Spain.

The ends lost 0 bases at V and 8 bases at J; junction bases unmatched: 11. The CDR3 extends over 16 amino acids. The germline V gene has CDR1 SGHRS and CDR2 YFSETQ. This clone was seen more than once but under ten times. Authors' data handling: Quantification of nucleated cells was approximated via reference gene primer amplification. Only in-frame clones appear in the TCRdb table, and some are missing; sequencing was by immunoSEQ multiplex PCR. That table gives V, J and clone size, and the DNA gave D and trimming. Altogether about 220,000 clones are present, around 90% being singletons, with the ten largest covering about 2.4%.

Material for sequencing was PBMCs or T cells enriched from blood (not recorded which). The sequence came from a woman in her twenties or thirties who had recovered from COVID-19. The chain uses TRBV5-1 and TRBJ2-1, with TRBD2 identical over 7 bases. This CDR3 reads CASSLARGGWKDEQFF. In DNA form, the CDR3 reads TGCGCCAGCAGCTTGGCTCGGGGAGGGTGGAAGGATGAGCAGTTCTTC.